This T cell receptor (beta chain) was sequenced during a study of shared T cell receptors in the human thymus. Germline V gives CDR1 MNHEY, CDR2 SMNVEV (reference sequence). The CDR3 covers 15 residues. Trimming left V 6 bases short and J 0 bases short, with 9 bases between. Sequenced by immunoSEQ multiplex PCR; TCRdb stores in-frame clones only, minus some. Here the sample spans roughly 560,000 clones, approximately 78% being singletons. Separately, the same data were catalogued under a study of human thymus T cells.

The origin of this receptor is a boy younger than two with a congenital heart defect. The rearrangement links TRBV27 to TRBJ2-6, with a tentative D call TRBD1 (6 bases). The sequenced sample was thymocytes. The CDR3: CASRSGDSGANVLTF. The CDR3, as DNA: TGTGCCAGCAGATCAGGGGACTCTGGGGCCAACGTCCTGACTTTC.